These T cell receptor beta chains were read from a single sample in a study of cytomegalovirus exposure and HLA in healthy donors. The assay was immunoSEQ multiplex PCR, and TCRdb's table has in-frame clones only and misses some. Counted here are 160,000 or so clones, 81% occurring once; the ten biggest clones make up 4.9%. Sequencing was done on a sample of PBMCs. The source of these receptors is a woman aged 18-35 years in good health and CMV-seropositive. CDR3s leave out the opening cysteine and the closing phenylalanine or tryptophan. Rows may omit the clone size; those that give it use once, few, many or a size class.

v_call	clone_size	j_call	cdr3_length	cdr3_aa
TRBV7-6	.	TRBJ2-2	12	ASRDRTNTGELF
TRBV4-2	.	TRBJ1-1	14	ASSPGQGPMNTEAF
TRBV5-1	.	TRBJ1-2	12	ASSTNRGGYGYT
TRBV6-1	.	TRBJ2-7	12	ASPRSGAPYEQY
TRBV5-1	once	TRBJ2-3	13	ASSLEFRSTDTQY
TRBV19	.	TRBJ2-2	12	ASSMPGFTGELF
TRBV6-5	.	TRBJ1-5	13	ASSSGEYSNQPQH
TRBV5-1	once	TRBJ2-2	13	ASSLVQSNTGELF
TRBV5-4	.	TRBJ2-1	14	ASSTKRGSSYNEQF
TRBV7-8	.	TRBJ2-2	13	ATGQSIWYTGELF
TRBV7-2	.	TRBJ1-6	13	ASSLRTGGNSPLH
TRBV7-2	.	TRBJ2-7	10	ASSLDDRPKY
TRBV19	.	TRBJ2-7	7	ATLYEQY
TRBV7-2	once	TRBJ1-1	13	ASSSYRGRNTEAF
TRBV20-1	.	TRBJ2-3	8	SAHFDTQY
TRBV13	few	TRBJ1-2	10	ASSLAVPGYT
TRBV6-1	.	TRBJ1-1	13	ASSGSGQVGTEAF
TRBV7-9	.	TRBJ2-6	17	ASSQRPTSRSTGANVLT
TRBV19	.	TRBJ1-1	12	ASSILTGNTEAF
TRBV6-1	.	TRBJ2-7	12	ASSVTSAGYEQY
TRBV28	.	TRBJ1-6	14	ASLSLGLGEGSPLH
TRBV7-9	.	TRBJ2-7	13	ASSGSRTGVYEQY
TRBV7-8	.	TRBJ1-1	14	ASSLAGGEADTEAF
TRBV7-8	few	TRBJ1-3	14	ASSLGTGLTGNTIY
TRBV9	.	TRBJ2-4	11	ASSPGGENIQY
TRBV19	.	TRBJ1-1	12	ATGDRARRTEAF
TRBV5-1	.	TRBJ1-4	12	ASSWTGNNEKLF
TRBV7-6	.	TRBJ1-3	12	ASSLSGAGNTIY
TRBV9	.	TRBJ2-2	10	ASSPHAGELF